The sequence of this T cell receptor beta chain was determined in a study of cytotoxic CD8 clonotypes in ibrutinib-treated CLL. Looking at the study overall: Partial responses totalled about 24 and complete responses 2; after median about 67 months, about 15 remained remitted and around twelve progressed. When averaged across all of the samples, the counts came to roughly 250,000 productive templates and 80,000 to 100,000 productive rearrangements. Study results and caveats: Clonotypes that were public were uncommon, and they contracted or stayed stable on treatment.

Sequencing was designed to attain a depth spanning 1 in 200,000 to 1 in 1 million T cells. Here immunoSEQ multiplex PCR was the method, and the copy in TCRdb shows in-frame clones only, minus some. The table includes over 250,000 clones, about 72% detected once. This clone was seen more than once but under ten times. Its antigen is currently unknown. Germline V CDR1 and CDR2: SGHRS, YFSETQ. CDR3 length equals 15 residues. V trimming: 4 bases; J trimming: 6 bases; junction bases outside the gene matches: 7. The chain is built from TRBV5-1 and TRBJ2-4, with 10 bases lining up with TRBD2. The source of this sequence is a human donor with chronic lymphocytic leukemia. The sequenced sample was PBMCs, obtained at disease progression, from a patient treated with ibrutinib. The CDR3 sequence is CASSNLAGAGNIQYF. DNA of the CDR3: TGCGCCAGCAGCAACCTAGCGGGAGCGGGAAACATTCAGTACTTC.